Presented here are 3 T cell receptor beta chains from one specimen sequenced in a study of blood T cell repertoires in COVID-19. Repertoires were generated with immunoSEQ multiplex PCR, while TCRdb's copy carries only in-frame clones and drops some. The table shows 150,000 to 200,000 clones, with approximately 90% occurring only once. Material: peripheral blood. These TCRs come from a human donor in a cohort sampled during active COVID-19.

The gene calls are TRBV14 and TRBJ2-3; 9 positions agree with TRBD2. V shed 4 bases and J 6 bases; nucleotides not matched to a gene: 11. The CDR3 consists of 16 residues. The germline V gene has CDR1 SGHDN and CDR2 FVKESK. The CDR3 reads CASSPWTSEMRDTQYF. The DNA of the CDR3 is TGTGCCAGCAGCCCTTGGACTAGCGAGATGCGGGATACGCAGTATTTT. The full variable domain, in which reference TRBV14 and TRBJ2-3 provide the parts outside the CDR3, is EAGVTQFPSHSVIEKGQTVTLRCDPISGHDNLYWYRRVMGKEIKFLLHFVKESKQDESGMPNNRFLAERTGGTYSTLKVQPAELEDSGVYFCASSPWTSEMRDTQYFGPGTRLTVL.

The rearrangement links TRBV20-1 to TRBJ2-7; D perhaps matches TRBD2 (6 bases). Germline assignment: CDR1 DFQATT and CDR2 SNEGSKA (reference sequence). The CDR3 sequence is 16 residues long. The ends were cut back, 3 bases at V and 0 bases at J, with 18 bases in the middle. This chain's CDR3 is CSASAAGTPSSYEQYF. As DNA, the CDR3 is TGCAGTGCTAGTGCCGCCGGGACTCCGAGCTCCTACGAGCAGTACTTC.

This clone has only one observation. A junction boundary mismatches the germline segment, possibly from a read error. The rearrangement joins TRBV7-7 to TRBJ1-5, with D uncertain. The CDR3 extends over 15 amino acids. The germline CDR1 and CDR2 sequences are SSHAT and FNYEAQ (reference sequence). CDR3 protein: CASSFRGVGDQPQHF. The DNA of the CDR3 is TGTGCTAGCAGCTTTCGGGGAGTCGGGGATCAGCCCCAGCATTTT. The whole variable domain, filled in from reference TRBV7-7 and TRBJ1-5, reads GAGVSQSPRYKVTKRGQDVTLRCDPISSHATLYWYQQALGQGPEFLTYFNYEAQPDKSGLPSDRFSAERPEGSISTLTIQRTEQRDSAMYRCASSFRGVGDQPQHFGDGTRLSIL.